This T cell receptor beta chain was identified in a study of control samples from healthy donors and cancer patients. This table comes from immunoSEQ multiplex PCR, and its TCRdb copy is limited to in-frame clones, with some not included. The sample shows around 170,000 clones, 90% to 95% of them seen only once. This CDR3 contains 15 residues. Germline assignment: CDR1 MNHEY and CDR2 SVGEGT. The V end was cut by 6 bases, the J end by 6 bases, with 20 bases between. This TCR was sampled from a man in his thirties or forties in good health. The V and J genes are TRBV6-2 or TRBV6-3 and TRBJ1-2; D is undetermined. Sequenced input: blood. The CDR3 reads CASSHPAVQLDGYTF. The CDR3 DNA follows: TGTGCCAGCAGCCACCCAGCGGTTCAATTGGATGGCTACACCTTC.